What follows are 10 T cell receptor beta chains derived from one specimen sequenced in a study of blood T cell repertoires in COVID-19. Only in-frame clones appear in the TCRdb table, and some are missing; sequencing was by immunoSEQ multiplex PCR. The table lists about 260,000 clones, 86% of them singletons. The specimen was peripheral blood. These receptor sequences come from a man aged 25-45 years with active or convalescent COVID-19.

The chain recombines TRBV9 with TRBJ1-1, with unresolved D. The CDR3 has 14 residues. V lost 1 base and J 6 bases, leaving 13 bases between the germline ends. CDR1 is SGDLS, CDR2 YYNGEE, per germline. The CDR3 region is CASSVSPHGPEAFF. CDR3 DNA sequence: TGTGCCAGCAGCGTATCCCCCCATGGGCCTGAAGCTTTCTTT. Drawing the rest from reference TRBV9 and TRBJ1-1, the complete variable domain is DSGVTQTPKHLITATGQRVTLRCSPRSGDLSVYWYQQSLDQGLQFLIQYYNGEERAKGNILERFSAQQFPDLHSELNLSSLELGDSALYFCASSVSPHGPEAFFGQGTRLTVV.

The chain uses TRBV2 and TRBJ2-1, with D tentatively TRBD1 (6 bases). The CDR3 is 16 residues long. Trimming cost V 6 bases and J 0 bases, with 15 bases left between them. Germline CDR1 reads SNHLY; CDR2 reads FYNNEI. The CDR3 sequence is CASSLRTATSYNEQFF. CDR3 nucleotide sequence: TGTGCCAGCAGCCTAAGGACAGCGACCTCCTACAATGAGCAGTTCTTC.

The V and J genes are TRBV15 and TRBJ1-4; D may be TRBD1 (5 bases). V gave up 1 base and J gave up 8 bases, with 11 bases separating them. The germline CDR1 and CDR2 sequences are LNHNV and YYDKDF (reference sequence). This CDR3 has 14 residues. The CDR3 is CATSRVGGEEKLFF. The CDR3 nucleotides are TGTGCCACCAGCAGAGTCGGGGGAGAGGAAAAACTGTTTTTT.

This rearrangement joins TRBV2 to TRBJ1-5; possible D gene TRBD1, 5 bases. CDR1 and CDR2 (germline): SNHLY, FYNNEI. The CDR3 spans 15 residues. Trimming cost V 1 base and J 6 bases, with 13 bases left between them. DNA for the CDR3: TGTGCCAGCAGTGAAGTGGGGCAGGGAGGTCAGCCCCAGCATTTT. It yields the protein CASSEVGQGGQPQHF.

This clone has just one count. This sequence joins TRBV2 and TRBJ1-1; perhaps TRBD1 as D (5 bases). The CDR3 consists of 15 residues. Trimming cost V 3 bases and J 4 bases, with 15 bases left between them. CDR1 is SNHLY, CDR2 FYNNEI, per germline. CDR3 in amino acids: CASSEGTVRGTEAFF. CDR3 in DNA: TGTGCCAGCAGTGAGGGTACGGTAAGGGGCACTGAAGCTTTCTTT.

This chain uses TRBV6-5 with TRBJ1-2; D gene uncertain. Germline V CDR1 and CDR2: MNHEY, SVGAGI. The CDR3 has 14 amino acids. The V gene lost 5 bases and the J gene lost 0 bases, with 10 bases spanning the gap. CDR3 residues: CASSLRRANYGYTF. The CDR3 DNA reads as TGTGCCAGCAGTCTTCGGAGAGCTAACTATGGCTACACCTTC.

This clone was observed a few times. The CDR3: CASSEEARKKLFF. The CDR3 nucleotides read TGTGCCAGCAGTGAAGAGGCCAGGAAGAAACTGTTTTTT. The V gene is TRBV6-1, the J gene TRBJ1-4; D call uncertain. The CDR3 spans 13 residues. CDR1 and CDR2 (germline): MNHNS, SASEGT. The ends were cut back, 1 base at V and 11 bases at J, with 11 bases in the middle.

CDR3 sequence (DNA): TGCGCCAGCAGCCAAGATCTTGTAAGCTCTGAGCAGTTCTTC. Protein sequence: CASSQDLVSSEQFF. This chain links TRBV4-3 with TRBJ2-1; D remains unclear. In germline, CDR1 is LGHNA, CDR2 YSLEER. V lost 0 bases, J lost 9 bases, and 12 bases lay in between. CDR3 length equals 14 residues.

V and J are TRBV12-5 and TRBJ2-2; maybe TRBD2 (7 bases). Looked up from germline, CDR1 is LGHNT and CDR2 is FRNRAP. The V end lost 0 bases, the J end lost 2 bases, and 19 bases lay between the germline ends. The CDR3 has 19 amino acids. Here the CDR3 DNA reads TGTGCTAGTGGTTTGGTAACGGCGGGGGCGATCCGTAACACCGGGGAGCTGTTTTTT. Its translation is CASGLVTAGAIRNTGELFF. The whole variable domain, filled in from reference TRBV12-5 and TRBJ2-2, reads DARVTQTPRHKVTEMGQEVTMRCQPILGHNTVFWYRQTMMQGLELLAYFRNRAPLDDSGMPKDRFSAEMPDATLATLKIQPSEPRDSAVYFCASGLVTAGAIRNTGELFFGEGSRLTVL.

The CDR3 region has the DNA TGTGCCAGCAGCGGTGGACAGTCGAGGCTGATCTATGGCTACACCTTC. Amino acid sequence: CASSGGQSRLIYGYTF. V is TRBV9 and J is TRBJ1-2; D is possibly TRBD1 (6 bases). This CDR3 is built from 16 residues. Trimming pared 3 bases from V and 4 bases from J, leaving 19 bases between. CDR1 and CDR2 (germline): SGDLS, YYNGEE. Looking up the rest from reference TRBV9 and TRBJ1-2 gives the full variable domain: DSGVTQTPKHLITATGQRVTLRCSPRSGDLSVYWYQQSLDQGLQFLIQYYNGEERAKGNILERFSAQQFPDLHSELNLSSLELGDSALYFCASSGGQSRLIYGYTFGSGTRLTVV.